The entry below describes one TCR beta chain. What it binds is not known. From the RT-PCR reads, TCRdb called clonotypes with MiXCR, one entry per CDR3 protein. This repertoire shows some 500,000 distinct CDR3 sequences, approximately 12% found once; its top ten account for about 12%. These data come from a study of response to subunit inactivated influenza vaccine. Study results and limitations: Authors suggested few new T cells are recruited by each seasonal influenza vaccination.

The CDR3 has 15 residues. Germline V gives CDR1 SQVTM, CDR2 ANQGSEA. J was trimmed by 4 bases and V by 4 bases; bases with no gene match: 8. The chain joins TRBV29-1 to TRBJ2-3; 10 bases agree with TRBD1. This sample comprised PBMCs from blood, obtained around seven weeks after vaccination. The clonotype originates from a man aged 45-60 years who received an inactivated influenza vaccine. The CDR3 sequence is CSVAPGQGIPDTQYF. The CDR3 DNA follows: TGCAGCGTTGCCCCGGGACAGGGGATCCCAGATACGCAGTATTTT.